This T cell receptor beta chain derives from a study of blood T cells in healthy people across ages. Whole-study results and caveats: When set beside aged donors, long-lived donors presented more naive CD4+ cells and higher diversity.

This clonotype was seen more than once but under ten times. Its antigen remains unidentified. The CDR3 consists of 12 residues. V dropped 0 bases and J dropped 7 bases, with 7 bases sitting between them. Germline lookup yields CDR1 SGHRS and CDR2 YFSETQ. A second PCR of roughly 7 to 11 cycles used a sample-barcoded 5' primer and a J-beta primer mix. MiXCR, applied by TCRdb to the 5' RACE reads, yields one record per CDR3 protein. The sample has fewer than 2,000,000 distinct CDR3 sequences, about 32% seen once. Source material: blood. The sequence was collected from a woman aged 25 to 39 in good health. This chain uses TRBV5-1 with TRBJ1-1, with TRBD1 as a possible D gene (5 bases). CDR3 in DNA: TGCGCCAGCAGCTTGGGACAGTATGAAGCTTTCTTT. Translating gives CASSLGQYEAFF.